These 26 T cell receptor beta chains were sequenced from one sample in a study of Ad26.COV2.S vaccination and SARS-CoV-2 variants. Treatment reported: roughly 18 received Ad26.COV2.S at low or high dose, single or two shots; 5 received placebo; per-sample allocation not given. Vaccine and placebo recipients were sampled on day 63 after the first injection. Sequencing was performed with immunoSEQ multiplex PCR; in TCRdb, only in-frame clones are kept and a portion is missing. The table shows 380,000 or so clones, with roughly 90% occurring only once. This specimen was peripheral blood, taken in a trial of Ad26.COV2.S vaccine versus placebo. The receptors originated from a person between 18 and 65 years old who received the Ad26.COV2.S COVID-19 vaccine or a placebo.

The V gene is TRBV3-1 (or the pseudogene TRBV3-2), the J gene TRBJ1-1; 8 bases map to TRBD1. Germline V gene sequence: CDR1 LGHDT, CDR2 YNNKEL (reference sequence). The CDR3 is 16 residues long. The J segment lost 1 base and the V segment lost 0 bases, leaving 4 bases of the junction unmatched. In DNA, the CDR3 is TGTGCCAGCAGCCAAGATCGAGGACAGGGGAACACTGAAGCTTTCTTT. This gives the protein CASSQDRGQGNTEAFF.

The rearrangement uses TRBV6-4 and TRBJ2-3; TRBD2 might be the D (6 bases). The germline CDR1 and CDR2 sequences are MRHNA and SNTAGT. V gave up 3 bases and J gave up 6 bases, with 25 bases separating them. The CDR3 covers 18 residues. The CDR3 nucleotides read TGTGCCAGCAGTGAACTCGGGGCGGCGGGCCCTCGGGGGGATACGCAGTATTTT. Its translation is CASSELGAAGPRGDTQYF.

A few counts support this clone. The J gene is TRBJ1-2, the V gene TRBV19; tentatively, D is TRBD1 (5 bases). CDR1 and CDR2 (germline): LNHDA, SQIVND (reference sequence). V lost 6 bases, J lost 7 bases, and 15 bases lay in between. The CDR3 covers 13 residues. CDR3 nucleotides: TGTGCCAGTAGGACTGGACAATCAGGTGGCTACACCTTC. This encodes CASRTGQSGGYTF.

The chain joins TRBV6-6 to TRBJ2-3; weak D call: TRBD2 (5 bases). CDR3 length equals 16 residues. V was shortened by 2 bases and J by 2 bases, with 14 bases between the two germline ends. The V gene's germline CDR1 is MNHNY and CDR2 SVGAGI (reference sequence). This CDR3 is CASSYTSLGYTDTQYF. The DNA of the CDR3 is TGTGCCAGCAGTTACACTTCACTAGGGTACACAGATACGCAGTATTTT.

This clone has only a few counts. The rearrangement uses TRBV29-1 and TRBJ2-3, with TRBD2 matching 12 bases. This CDR3 region has 16 residues. Per the germline V gene, CDR1 is SQVTM and CDR2 is ANQGSEA. V was pared by 6 bases and J by 4 bases, with 11 bases of the junction left unmatched. DNA for the CDR3: TGCAGCGTGCCTAGCGGGAGGGCTTTTCAGTCAGATACGCAGTATTTT. Amino acids: CSVPSGRAFQSDTQYF.

V gene TRBV6-2 or TRBV6-3 combines with J gene TRBJ2-7; D is unresolved. Germline V CDR1 and CDR2: MNHEY, SVGEGT. This CDR3 is built from 11 residues. Trimming shortened V by 7 bases and J by 7 bases, and 11 bases separated the two germline ends. The CDR3 spells CASTPLGEQYF. CDR3 DNA sequence: TGTGCCAGCACCCCATTAGGGGAGCAGTACTTC.

The rearrangement joins TRBV30 to TRBJ1-4; D not certain. V was cut by 2 bases and J by 2 bases, with 6 bases left in between. Germline V lookup: CDR1 GTSNPN, CDR2 SVGIG (reference sequence). The CDR3 is 13 amino acids. CDR3 protein: CAWSSHTNEKLFF. The CDR3, as DNA: TGTGCCTGGAGTAGCCATACTAATGAAAAACTGTTTTTT. Full variable domain (remainder filled in from reference TRBV30 and TRBJ1-4): SQTIHQWPATLVQPVGSPLSLECTVEGTSNPNLYWYRQAAGRGLQLLFYSVGIGQISSEVPQNLSASRPQDRQFILSSKKLLLSDSGFYLCAWSSHTNEKLFFGSGTQLSVL.

This sequence joins TRBV5-1 and TRBJ1-1; D not certain. Trimming stripped 0 bases from V and 1 base from J, with 13 bases between. Germline V lookup: CDR1 SGHRS, CDR2 YFSETQ. The CDR3 extends over 16 amino acids. This CDR3 is CASSLAGQAQNTEAFF. The CDR3 DNA is TGCGCCAGCAGCTTGGCCGGGCAGGCCCAGAACACTGAAGCTTTCTTT. Filled out from reference TRBV5-1 and TRBJ1-1, the complete variable domain reads KAGVTQTPRYLIKTRGQQVTLSCSPISGHRSVSWYQQTPGQGLQFLFEYFSETQRNKGNFPGRFSGRQFSNSRSEMNVSTLELGDSALYLCASSLAGQAQNTEAFFGQGTRLTVV.

A single count supports this clone. The chain couples TRBV24-1 to TRBJ2-5; D unclear. CDR1 is KGHDR and CDR2 is SFDVKD in the germline V gene. The CDR3 loop spans 15 amino acids. V was cut by 3 bases and J by 4 bases, with 14 bases left in between. CDR3 region: CATSDARRRAETQYF. DNA for the CDR3: TGTGCCACCAGTGATGCTAGACGTAGGGCAGAGACCCAGTACTTC.

This sequence joins TRBV18 and TRBJ2-1; 9 bases align to TRBD2. The V gene end was trimmed by 3 bases and the J gene end by 10 bases; junction bases not matched to a gene: 16. Germline V lookup: CDR1 KGHSH, CDR2 LQKENI. The CDR3 is 17 residues long. The CDR3 nucleotides read TGTGCCAGCTCACCTGGAACAAGCGGGGGGCCCCCCAGAGAGCAGTTCTTC. Its protein is CASSPGTSGGPPREQFF.

This chain links TRBV5-6 with TRBJ1-1; a weak D match, TRBD1 (5 bases). This CDR3 is built from 15 residues. Trimming took 3 bases from V and 1 from J, leaving 13 bases between them. Germline loops: CDR1 SGHDT, CDR2 YYEEEE. The CDR3 loop is CASSWSYRRNTEAFF. The CDR3 DNA reads TGTGCCAGCAGCTGGTCCTACAGGCGGAACACTGAAGCTTTCTTT.

This clone has only a few counts. The rearrangement joins TRBV7-2 to TRBJ1-1; the match to TRBD1 covers 7 bases. CDR1 and CDR2 (germline): SGHTA, FQGNSA. V lost 5 bases and J lost 1; bases outside the gene matches: 7. This CDR3 is built from 15 residues. The CDR3 DNA reads as TGTGCCAGCAGCGTCCAGGGACAGACGAACACTGAAGCTTTCTTT. This translates into CASSVQGQTNTEAFF. Full variable domain (outside the CDR3, taken from reference TRBV7-2 and TRBJ1-1): GAGVSQSPSNKVTEKGKDVELRCDPISGHTALYWYRQSLGQGLEFLIYFQGNSAPDKSGLPSDRFSAERTGGSVSTLTIQRTQQEDSAVYLCASSVQGQTNTEAFFGQGTRLTVV.

The V call is TRBV4-2, the J call TRBJ2-5; 9 nucleotides match TRBD2. The length of the CDR3 is 20 residues. J was trimmed by 5 bases and V by 6 bases; bases with no gene match: 25. Germline CDR1 LGHNA, CDR2 YNFKEQ. The CDR3 protein is CASRPRSDEISGGMRETQYF. In DNA form, the CDR3 reads TGTGCCAGCAGACCAAGATCGGACGAAATTAGCGGGGGTATGAGGGAGACCCAGTACTTC.

The genes are TRBV11-2 and TRBJ1-4; no clear D gene. This CDR3 is 18 amino acids long. V lost 1 base and J 7 bases, leaving 22 bases between the germline ends. Germline assignment: CDR1 SGHAT and CDR2 FQNNGV. The CDR3, as DNA: TGTGCCAGCAGCTTAGGAACCCCGACCGGCGCCAGCTCTGAAAAACTGTTTTTT. Translating it yields CASSLGTPTGASSEKLFF.

The chain is built from TRBV19 and TRBJ2-7, with D possibly matching TRBD2 (5 bases). The CDR3 spans 13 residues. Per the germline V gene, CDR1 is LNHDA and CDR2 is SQIVND (reference sequence). V lost 5 bases and J 1 base, leaving 9 bases between the germline ends. Here the CDR3 reads CASSAGESYEQYF. DNA for the CDR3: TGTGCCAGTAGTGCTGGGGAGTCCTACGAGCAGTACTTC.

V usage is TRBV4-3 and J usage is TRBJ2-3; D unresolved. The CDR3 is made up of 15 amino acids. The V end was cut by 0 bases, the J end by 1 base, with 8 bases between. Germline V gene lookup returns CDR1 LGHNA and CDR2 YSLEER. The CDR3 is CASSQDLVGTDTQYF. CDR3 nucleotides: TGCGCCAGCAGCCAAGATCTAGTGGGCACAGATACGCAGTATTTT.

This clone came up a few times. The V call is TRBV18, the J call TRBJ2-1; either TRBD1 or TRBD2 may supply D (5 bases each). Germline CDR1 is KGHSH and CDR2 is LQKENI. CDR3 length equals 15 residues. Trimming took off 2 bases at V and 4 bases at J, with 12 bases between the two ends. The CDR3 protein is CASSPGQGPYNEQFF. Written as DNA, the CDR3 is TGTGCCAGCTCACCAGGGCAGGGACCGTACAATGAGCAGTTCTTC.

In this sample, this clone turned up once. The chain joins TRBV3-1 (or the pseudogene TRBV3-2) to TRBJ2-5, with 7 bases matching TRBD2. This CDR3 is 15 amino acids long. V was clipped by 1 base and J by 5 bases; unmatched bases: 7. Germline V gene lookup returns CDR1 LGHDT and CDR2 YNNKEL (reference sequence). CDR3 DNA: TGTGCCAGCAGCCAAGCGACACTAGCGAAGGAGACCCAGTACTTC. Protein: CASSQATLAKETQYF.

V and J are TRBV30 and TRBJ2-7, with D perhaps assigned TRBD1 or TRBD2 (6 bases each). Trimming left V 8 bases short and J 2 bases short, with 16 bases between. The CDR3 spans 13 residues. Germline V CDR1 and CDR2: GTSNPN, SVGIG (reference sequence). CDR3 coding DNA: TGTGCCCGGTCCGTGGGGGGCGCCTACGAGCAGTACTTC. The encoded protein is CARSVGGAYEQYF.

V gene TRBV6-4 combines with J gene TRBJ2-3; D is tentatively TRBD1 or TRBD2 (5 bases each). V was pared by 2 bases and J by 2 bases, with 14 bases between. Germline values: CDR1 MRHNA, CDR2 SNTAGT. The CDR3 spans 16 residues. CDR3 sequence (DNA): TGTGCCAGCAGTGACAAGACGAGAGGGGACACAGATACGCAGTATTTT. This sequence encodes CASSDKTRGDTDTQYF.

This clone is a singleton in its sample. The chain combines TRBV4-3 with TRBJ1-4; 7 nucleotides match TRBD1. J was trimmed by 3 bases and V by 0 bases; bases with no gene match: 16. The CDR3 totals 20 residues. Germline V CDR1 and CDR2: LGHNA, YSLEER. Here the CDR3 reads CASSQESIVKGGPPNEKLFF. The CDR3 coding sequence is TGCGCCAGCAGCCAAGAATCAATAGTTAAAGGGGGCCCTCCTAATGAAAAACTGTTTTTT.

This clone was recorded a few times. The chain is built from TRBV7-3 and TRBJ2-1; D not resolved. V was pared by 1 base and J by 0 bases, with 7 bases between. The CDR3 loop spans 15 amino acids. Germline assignment: CDR1 SGHTA and CDR2 FQGTGA. The CDR3 sequence is CASSLMVSSYNEQFF. In DNA, the CDR3 is TGTGCCAGCAGCTTAATGGTTTCCTCCTACAATGAGCAGTTCTTC.

V and J are TRBV5-1 and TRBJ1-1; TRBD1 is a possible D gene (6 bases). The V and J ends lost 4 bases and 8 bases respectively, with 12 bases between them. Germline assignment: CDR1 SGHRS and CDR2 YFSETQ. There are 12 residues in the CDR3. DNA of the CDR3: TGCGCCAGCAGCGTTACAGGGCAAGAAGCTTTCTTT. Amino acid sequence: CASSVTGQEAFF.

This chain connects TRBV14 to TRBJ1-1; D gene unclear. The germline CDR1 and CDR2 sequences are SGHDN and FVKESK. CDR3 length: 14 residues. Between the trimmed V and J ends, which lost 4 bases and 1 base, there was a span of 10 bases. CDR3 coding DNA: TGTGCCAGCAGCCCGCAGGTGTCGAACACTGAAGCTTTCTTT. Protein product: CASSPQVSNTEAFF. Complete variable domain (other parts from reference TRBV14 and TRBJ1-1): EAGVTQFPSHSVIEKGQTVTLRCDPISGHDNLYWYRRVMGKEIKFLLHFVKESKQDESGMPNNRFLAERTGGTYSTLKVQPAELEDSGVYFCASSPQVSNTEAFFGQGTRLTVV.

The rearrangement uses TRBV20-1 and TRBJ2-5, with D unresolved. Germline V gives CDR1 DFQATT, CDR2 SNEGSKA (reference sequence). V was pared by 2 bases and J by 3 bases, with 4 bases between. This CDR3 contains 11 residues. CDR3 amino acids: CSARQEETQYF. CDR3 DNA sequence: TGCAGTGCTAGACAAGAAGAGACCCAGTACTTC.

In this sample, this clone turned up many times. This chain links TRBV7-2 with TRBJ1-4; no reliable D call. CDR1 and CDR2 from the germline V gene are SGHTA and FQGNSA. V was trimmed by 5 bases and J by 1 base, leaving 14 bases between them. The CDR3 sequence is 16 residues long. Here the CDR3 reads CASSTWTVLTNEKLFF. CDR3 nucleotides: TGTGCCAGCAGCACATGGACGGTGCTAACTAATGAAAAACTGTTTTTT. Full variable domain (rest looked up from reference TRBV7-2 and TRBJ1-4): GAGVSQSPSNKVTEKGKDVELRCDPISGHTALYWYRQSLGQGLEFLIYFQGNSAPDKSGLPSDRFSAERTGGSVSTLTIQRTQQEDSAVYLCASSTWTVLTNEKLFFGSGTQLSVL.